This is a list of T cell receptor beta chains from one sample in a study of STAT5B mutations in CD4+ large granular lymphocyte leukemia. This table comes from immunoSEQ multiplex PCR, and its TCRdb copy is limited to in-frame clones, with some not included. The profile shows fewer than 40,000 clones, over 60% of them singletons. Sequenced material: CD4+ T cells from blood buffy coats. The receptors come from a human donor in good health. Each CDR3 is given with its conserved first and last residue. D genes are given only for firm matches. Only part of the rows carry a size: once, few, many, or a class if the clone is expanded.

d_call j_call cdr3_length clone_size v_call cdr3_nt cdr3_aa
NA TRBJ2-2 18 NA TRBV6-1 TGTGCCAGCAGTGAACCCTCGAGGGTAGGGAGGAACACCGGGGAGCTGTTTTTT CASSEPSRVGRNTGELFF
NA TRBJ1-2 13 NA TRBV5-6 TGTGCCAGCAGCTTGGGGCTCGGGGGCGGCTACACCTTC CASSLGLGGGYTF
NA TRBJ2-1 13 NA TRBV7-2 TGTGCCAGCAGCTCCAACCCTCAGGGTGAGCAGTTCTTC CASSSNPQGEQFF
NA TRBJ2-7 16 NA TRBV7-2 TGTGCCAGCAGCCGTCTTCCACACGACCCATCCTACGAGCAGTACTTC CASSRLPHDPSYEQYF
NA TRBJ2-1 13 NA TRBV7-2 TGTGCCAGCAGCTTAGAGAATCGACAGGTGCAGTTCTTC CASSLENRQVQFF
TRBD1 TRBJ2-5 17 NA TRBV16 TGTGCCAGCAGCCGAAGCTACGGACAGGGTAACCAAGAGACCCAGTACTTC CASSRSYGQGNQETQYF
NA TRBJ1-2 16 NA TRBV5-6 TGTGCCAGCAGCTTTTTTACGGCAGGGGCTCGGTATCGCTACACCTTC CASSFFTAGARYRYTF
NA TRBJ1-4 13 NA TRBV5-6 TGTGCCAGCAGGGACAGCCTTAATGAAAAACTGTTTTTT CASRDSLNEKLFF
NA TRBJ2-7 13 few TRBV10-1 TGCGCCAGCGGGGACCTCAACCCCTACGAGCAGTACTTC CASGDLNPYEQYF
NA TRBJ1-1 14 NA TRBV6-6 TGTGCCAGCAGAACAGGGTTGGGGAACACTGAAGCTTTCTTT CASRTGLGNTEAFF
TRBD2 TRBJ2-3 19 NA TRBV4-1 TGCGCCAGCAGCCCCCATGGGGGACTAGCGGGGGAGAGCACAGATACGCAGTATTTT CASSPHGGLAGESTDTQYF
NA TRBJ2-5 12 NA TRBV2 TGTGCCAGCAAGTCGAGGGGGGGGACCCAGTACTTC CASKSRGGTQYF
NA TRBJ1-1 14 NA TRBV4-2 TGTGCCAGCAGCCAAGATAGCAGGAACACTGAAGCTTTCTTT CASSQDSRNTEAFF
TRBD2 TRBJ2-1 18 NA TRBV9 TGTGCCAGCAGCGCCCGACAGGGACTAGCGGGGGATTTTAATGAGCAGTTCTTC CASSARQGLAGDFNEQFF
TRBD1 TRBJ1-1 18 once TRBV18 TGTGCCAGCTCACCATCCCCTGGGCCAGGGACAGTGAACACTGAAGCTTTCTTT CASSPSPGPGTVNTEAFF
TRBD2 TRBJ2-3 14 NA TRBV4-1 TGCGCCAGCAGCCCAGGACTAGTCGTGGATACGCAGTATTTT CASSPGLVVDTQYF
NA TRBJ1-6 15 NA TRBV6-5 TGTGCCAGCAGTTACTCCTTAGGGCATGGCTCACCCCTCCACTTT CASSYSLGHGSPLHF
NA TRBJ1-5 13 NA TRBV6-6 TGTGCCAGTTTACCGGGACACCATCAGCCCCAGCATTTT CASLPGHHQPQHF
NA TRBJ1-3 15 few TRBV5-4 TGTGCCAGCAGCTTTGGACAACTCGGGGGAAACACCATATATTTT CASSFGQLGGNTIYF
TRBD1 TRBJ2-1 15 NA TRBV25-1 TGTGCCAGCAGTACCCGGGACAGAGACTACAATGAGCAGTTCTTC CASSTRDRDYNEQFF
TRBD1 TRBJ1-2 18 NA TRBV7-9 TGTGCCAGCAGCTTAAGTCCGGGACAGGGTGAAACTAACTATGGCTACACCTTC CASSLSPGQGETNYGYTF
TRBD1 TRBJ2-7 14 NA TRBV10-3 TGTGCCATCAAAGACAGGGGTCAACCCCACGAGCAGTACTTC CAIKDRGQPHEQYF
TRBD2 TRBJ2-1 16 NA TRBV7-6 TGTGCCAGCAGCAGGAGGACTAGCGGGGACTACAATGAGCAGTTCTTC CASSRRTSGDYNEQFF
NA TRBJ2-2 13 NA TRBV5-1 TGCGCCAGCAGCACCGAGAACACCGGGGAGCTGTTTTTT CASSTENTGELFF
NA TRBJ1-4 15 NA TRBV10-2 TGCGCCAGCAGGGGCGGGGGCAGTTATAATGAAAAACTGTTTTTT CASRGGGSYNEKLFF
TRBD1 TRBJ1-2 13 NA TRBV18 TGTGCCAGCTCACCTGAGGGGGCGCTTGGCTACACCTTC CASSPEGALGYTF
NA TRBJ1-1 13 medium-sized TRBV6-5 TGTGCCAGCAGCCGAAAGGGGGACACTGAAGCTTTCTTT CASSRKGDTEAFF
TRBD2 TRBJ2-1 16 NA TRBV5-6 TGTGCCAGCAGCTTGAGGGGCGGGAGGTGGTACAATGAGCAGTTCTTC CASSLRGGRWYNEQFF
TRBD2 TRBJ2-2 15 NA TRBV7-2 TGTGCCAGCAGCTTATTAGCGGGGGGGCCCGGGGAGCTGTTTTTT CASSLLAGGPGELFF
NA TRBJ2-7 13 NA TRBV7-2 TGTGCCAGCAGGCGGACGGGGGCCTACGAGCAGTACTTC CASRRTGAYEQYF
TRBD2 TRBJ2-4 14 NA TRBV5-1 TGCGCCAGCAGCTTAGCGGGATCCAAAAACATTCAGTACTTC CASSLAGSKNIQYF
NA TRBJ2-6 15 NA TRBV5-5 TGTGCCAGCAGCGTGACAGCTTCCGGGGCCAACGTCCTGACTTTC CASSVTASGANVLTF
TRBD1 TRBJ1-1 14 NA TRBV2 TGTGCCAGCAGGGTGAGCCAGGGGGTGTTAAGGGCTTTCTTT CASRVSQGVLRAFF
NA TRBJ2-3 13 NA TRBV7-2 TGTGCCAGCAGCCAACAAACCACAGATACGCAGTATTTT CASSQQTTDTQYF
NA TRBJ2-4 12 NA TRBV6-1 TGTGCCAGCAGGCTGCAGGGAAACATTCAGTACTTC CASRLQGNIQYF
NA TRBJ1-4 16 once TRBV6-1 TGTGCCAGCAGTGGCGGACAGTTTGCAACTAATGAAAAACTGTTTTTT CASSGGQFATNEKLFF
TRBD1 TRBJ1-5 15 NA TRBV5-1 TGCGCCAGCAGCTTGGCGGGACAGAGCAATCAGCCCCAGCATTTT CASSLAGQSNQPQHF
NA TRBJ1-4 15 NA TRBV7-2 TGTGCCAGCAGCTTAGTTGGGGCAACTAATGAAAAACTGTTTTTT CASSLVGATNEKLFF
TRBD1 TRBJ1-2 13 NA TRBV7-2 TGTGCCAGCAGCATAGACAGGGTCGGTGGCTACACCTTC CASSIDRVGGYTF
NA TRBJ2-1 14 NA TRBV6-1 TGTGCCAGCAGTGAACTCGATGTTTACAATGAGCAGTTCTTC CASSELDVYNEQFF
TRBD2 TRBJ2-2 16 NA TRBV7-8 TGTGCCAGCAGCTTCATCGGGGGGGCCGTGTTCGGGGAGCTGTTTTTT CASSFIGGAVFGELFF
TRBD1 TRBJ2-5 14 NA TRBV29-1 TGCAGCGCCCGACAGGGACAGGGGGCAGAGACCCAGTACTTC CSARQGQGAETQYF
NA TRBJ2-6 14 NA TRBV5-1 TGCGCCAGCAGCGCAGACTCTGGGGCCAACGTCCTGACTTTC CASSADSGANVLTF
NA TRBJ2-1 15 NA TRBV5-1 TGCGCCAGCAGCTTCTCAGGGATCACCTACAATGAGCAGTTCTTC CASSFSGITYNEQFF
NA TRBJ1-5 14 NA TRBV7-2 TGTGCCAGCAGCTTACGGCCAGGCTATCAGCCCCAGCATTTT CASSLRPGYQPQHF
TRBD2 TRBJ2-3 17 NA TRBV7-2 TGTGCCAGCAGCCCATTTGCGGGAGGCCCAGTTGGAGATACGCAGTATTTT CASSPFAGGPVGDTQYF
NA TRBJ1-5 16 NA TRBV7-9 TGTGCCAGCAGCCCATGGGCTCCAACTACTGATCAGCCCCAGCATTTT CASSPWAPTTDQPQHF
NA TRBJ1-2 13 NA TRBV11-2 TGTGCCAGCAGCCCTGGGGGCCCCAGGGGCTACACCTTC CASSPGGPRGYTF
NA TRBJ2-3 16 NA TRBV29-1 TGCAGCGTTGGGGGGGCCCTTGGCGGGTCCTCCGATACGCAGTATTTT CSVGGALGGSSDTQYF
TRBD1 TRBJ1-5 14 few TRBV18 TGTGCCAGCTCACCGGGACAGGCAAATCAGCCCCAGCATTTT CASSPGQANQPQHF
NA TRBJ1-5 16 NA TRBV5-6 TGTGCCAGCAGCTTGAATGGGGGGCAAGCCAATCAGCCCCAGCATTTT CASSLNGGQANQPQHF
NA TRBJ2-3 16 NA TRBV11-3 TGTGCCAGCAGCTTAGGGGGAGGAGTAAGCACAGATACGCAGTATTTT CASSLGGGVSTDTQYF
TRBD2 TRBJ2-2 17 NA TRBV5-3 TGTGCCAGAAACCTAGCGGGAGGGTACGCGAACACCGGGGAGCTGTTTTTT CARNLAGGYANTGELFF
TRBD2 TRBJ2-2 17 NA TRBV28 TGTGCCAGCAGTTTATGGCGACTAGCGGGAGGGCCCGGGGAGCTGTTTTTT CASSLWRLAGGPGELFF
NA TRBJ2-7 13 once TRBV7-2 TGTGCCAGCAGCTTAGACGCTGCCTACGAGCAGTACTTC CASSLDAAYEQYF
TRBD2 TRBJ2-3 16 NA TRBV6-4 TGTGCCAGCAGTGCCGGACTAGCGGGGGGATCAGATACGCAGTATTTT CASSAGLAGGSDTQYF
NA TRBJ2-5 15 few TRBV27 TGTGCCAGCAGCCTCCGCTGGGGAAACCAAGAGACCCAGTACTTC CASSLRWGNQETQYF
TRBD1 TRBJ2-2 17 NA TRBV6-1 TGTGCCAGCAGTGAATCGGGGCCAGGGGGCAGAACCGGGGAGCTGTTTTTT CASSESGPGGRTGELFF
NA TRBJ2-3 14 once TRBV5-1 TGCGCCAGCAGCTCCCGGGACAGCACAGATACGCAGTATTTT CASSSRDSTDTQYF
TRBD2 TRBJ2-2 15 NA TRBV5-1 TGCGCCAGCGGAACTAGCGGAACGAACACCGGGGAGCTGTTTTTT CASGTSGTNTGELFF